A single sample is the source of the 8 T cell receptor beta chains below, sequenced in a study of T cell responses to AZD1222 COVID-19 vaccine. Clones were sequenced by immunoSEQ multiplex PCR, and TCRdb holds only the in-frame ones, with some missing. Among 90,000 to 130,000 clones, about 94% were seen once, and the ten largest hold approximately 2.8%. Sample: peripheral blood, taken 28 days after the second AZD1222 dose. These receptors all come from an adult who received the AZD1222 COVID-19 vaccine.

The rearrangement joins TRBV30 to TRBJ2-7; 8 nucleotides agree with TRBD2. CDR3 length: 11 amino acids. V lost 5 bases, J lost 6 bases, and 3 bases stayed unmatched. Germline V CDR1 and CDR2: GTSNPN, SVGIG (reference sequence). The CDR3 sequence is CAWDGGGEQYF. CDR3 sequence (DNA): TGTGCCTGGGACGGGGGGGGCGAGCAGTACTTC.

V gene TRBV18 combines with J gene TRBJ1-4; D is possibly TRBD1 (6 bases). The CDR3 spans 15 residues. Trimming removed 3 bases at V and 8 bases at J, with 16 bases between. Germline-derived CDR1 and CDR2 are KGHSH and LQKENI. The CDR3 protein is CASSPQGGVEEKLFF. CDR3 nucleotides: TGTGCCAGCTCACCTCAAGGGGGTGTGGAGGAAAAACTGTTTTTT.

The chain joins TRBV27 to TRBJ2-5, with D tentatively TRBD2 (6 bases). This CDR3 comprises 14 residues. The V and J ends lost 5 bases and 2 bases respectively, with 12 bases between them. Germline lookup yields CDR1 MNHEY and CDR2 SMNVEV (reference sequence). The CDR3 DNA reads TGTGCCAGCAGTCCATCGGGACTGCAAGAGACCCAGTACTTC. The encoded protein is CASSPSGLQETQYF.

The chain couples TRBV3-1 (or the pseudogene TRBV3-2) to TRBJ2-1; a possible D gene is TRBD1 (6 bases). The CDR3 is 14 residues long. Trimming left V 4 bases short and J 1 base short, with 8 bases between. Germline loops: CDR1 LGHDT, CDR2 YNNKEL (reference sequence). Written as DNA, the CDR3 is TGTGCCAGCAGCCTACAGGGTTCCTACAATGAGCAGTTCTTC. Protein product: CASSLQGSYNEQFF.

This sequence joins TRBV19 and TRBJ1-4, with D perhaps matching TRBD1 (6 bases). Trimming took off 4 bases at V and 4 bases at J, with 16 bases between the two ends. Germline values: CDR1 LNHDA, CDR2 SQIVND (reference sequence). There are 16 residues in the CDR3. The chain's CDR3 is CASSTRTGTLNEKLFF. The CDR3 DNA reads TGTGCCAGTAGTACGCGAACCGGGACACTTAATGAAAAACTGTTTTTT.

In nucleotides, the CDR3 is TGTGCCAGCTCGGGACAGTCCGGGAACACTGAAGCTTTCTTT. As protein: CASSGQSGNTEAFF. The rearrangement joins TRBV18 to TRBJ1-1; 7 nucleotides match TRBD1. Germline CDR1 KGHSH, CDR2 LQKENI. The CDR3 is made up of 14 amino acids. J was trimmed by 1 base and V by 6 bases; bases with no gene match: 5.

The chain employs TRBV28 and TRBJ2-5; D is perhaps TRBD1 (5 bases). Trimming cost V 6 bases and J 3 bases, with 14 bases left between them. CDR1 and CDR2 from the germline V gene are MDHEN and SYDVKM. This CDR3 region has 14 residues. DNA of the CDR3: TGTGCCAGCAGGTCAGCTTCGACAGAAGAGACCCAGTACTTC. Translated, it gives CASRSASTEETQYF.

The J gene is TRBJ1-2, the V gene TRBV5-1; D remains ambiguous. This CDR3 comprises 13 residues. Trimming took off 1 base at V and 3 bases at J, with 7 bases between the two ends. Per the germline V gene, CDR1 is SGHRS and CDR2 is YFSETQ. CDR3 amino acids: CASSLLGDYGYTF. The CDR3 nucleotides read TGCGCCAGCAGCTTGCTAGGCGACTATGGCTACACCTTC.